This T cell receptor (beta chain) was captured in a study of cytomegalovirus exposure and HLA in healthy donors (dated by TCRdb to 2015 to 2018). Turning to the overall study: An earlier analysis of approximately 550 of the donors reported more than 250 Gb of sequence data and 100 million to 140 million unique TCR beta sequences from roughly 200 million T cells. An early release covering 550 to 650 HLA-typed donors comprised about 300 gigabases of sequencing data and 85 million or so unique TCR sequences. Among the roughly 430 genotyped donors, approximately 81% belonged to the genetic ancestry cluster associated with self-reported Caucasian donors. The study was designed to test whether signatures of past pathogen exposure could be identified by cataloging public T cell receptors. The T cell repertoires of 550 to 850 subjects were profiled by immunosequencing and related to cytomegalovirus serostatus. Along with the approximately 700-subject first cohort, a separate validation cohort of some 130 different subjects was used. High-throughput TCR immunosequencing, statistical association of individual TCRs with disease status, and machine learning were combined to predict cytomegalovirus infection status. In a later analysis, previously published TCR beta repertoires from 666 donors were re-analyzed and high-resolution HLA genotyping was added so that TCR occurrence patterns could be studied. Rather than drawing on any new phenotypic data, the later analysis identified candidate immune exposures from TCR beta sequences and the way those sequences occurred across donors. In an earlier analysis of roughly 600 of the donors, high-throughput TCR beta sequencing was used to judge whether each TCR beta V gene segment behaved as functional or pseudogenic. Donor age, sex, ethnicity and CMV serostatus were compiled alongside the repertoire data. Genome-wide SNP genotypes for about 65% of the 666 donors were used in a later genetic analysis, which treated that subset as a discovery cohort. Every repertoire in the discovery cohort had been generated on one and the same sequencing platform. HLA typing covered class I and class II loci at four-digit resolution. The number of donors typed differed by locus, with roughly 620-630 for A, B, C, DRB1 and DQB1, around 520 for DQA1, under 610 for DPA1, and some 440 for DPB1. Because of strong linkage in the cohort, 5 or 6 DR-DQ haplotypes were treated as single units for association and clustering. Among a few hundred genotyped donors of the cohort, an average of approximately 240,000 unique TCR beta nucleotide sequences were sequenced per donor, roughly 18% of them non-productive.

From the cysteine through the phenylalanine, the CDR3 covers 16 amino acids. Only the CDR3 portion is preserved as DNA: 48 bases, with reading frame beginning at the first base. A distance of 16 bases separates the germline ends of V and J, which lose 3 bases and 1 base respectively. For CDR1 and CDR2, the germline V gene lists SGHRS and YFSETQ. The cohort was made up of under 800 healthy bone marrow donors. All cohort members were sampled while nominally healthy, although unrecorded immune exposures were likely present. The donor tested CMV seronegative, placing the donor among the 300 to 450 seronegative members of the cohort. A peripheral blood sample was provided by each donor, and peripheral blood mononuclear cells were used for TCR beta sequencing. The Qiagen DNeasy Blood Extraction Kit was used to extract genomic DNA from the blood cell samples. For this clone: No antigen is known for it. The record has no base qualities; no much larger clone is one base away.

Receptor libraries were prepared by the immunoSEQ multiplex PCR assay. The multiplex PCR relied on a mix of 60 forward primers for TCR Vbeta segments and 13 reverse primers for TCR Jbeta segments. The CDR3 region of rearranged TCR beta genes was amplified from genomic DNA by a multiplex PCR assay. The Illumina HiSeq System was used to sequence the amplified TCR beta libraries as 87-base-pair reads. Turning to the authors' computational methods: A later analysis tallied 70 million to 100 million unique TCR beta chains across the 666 repertoires, and approximately 12 million of those chains were shared by two or more donors. Raw reads were error-corrected and collapsed into unique sequences with a nearest-neighbor algorithm that merged closely related sequences to remove PCR and sequencing errors. V, D and J gene segments were assigned by aligning CDR3 sequences to IMGT reference sequences. For a sequence to be retained, at least a six-nucleotide match to both a V gene segment and a J gene segment was required. A rearrangement was called productive if the CDR3 had no stop codons and remained in frame with V and J, and every other rearrangement was called non-productive. Following IMGT convention, CDR3 was defined as the stretch from the second conserved V-encoded cysteine up to the conserved J-encoded phenylalanine. Sequences without an unambiguous match to a single V gene segment were excluded from the earlier analysis of 450 to 750 of the donors. An earlier analysis of 587 of the donors called V segments functional above 56.7% productive rearrangements and segregating when the between-donor standard deviation exceeded 5%. To diagnose cytomegalovirus status from the catalog of TCR beta chain sequences, a statistical classification framework was built. V and J gene assignment, in a later analysis, came from comparing TCR nucleotide sequences with IMGT/GENE-DB human TR gene sequences. Using the TCRdist pipeline, a later analysis assigned CDR3 sequences along with most-parsimonious VDJ recombination scenarios. In a later analysis, each TCR beta chain was defined by its CDR3 amino acid sequence together with its V-gene family, and reads without a unique V-gene family were excluded. As a way to deal with suspected cross-contamination and a sequencing artifact, a later analysis dropped roughly 600 nucleotide sequences that were highly shared and had low generation probability. In a later analysis, a clonal expansion index for each public chain was calculated from normalized within-repertoire ranks of inferred template counts. In a later analysis, generation probabilities were computed using a VDJ recombination model fitted to out-of-frame rearrangements, and the results were checked against IGoR. A later analysis scored TCR-TCR, TCR-HLA and TCR-CMV co-occurrence with hypergeometric tests, applying a repertoire-size bias correction to TCR pairs. A later analysis estimated false discovery rates by permuting HLA or CMV assignments 20 times. In a later analysis, co-occurring TCRs were grouped using DBSCAN, with TCRdist sequence similarity added in when clustering inside HLA-allele-positive subsets. Co-occurrence clustering excluded repertoires with fewer than 30,000 or more than 120,000 public chains, plus five with anomalous nucleotide sharing. The clones in this table, taken by TCRdb from immuneACCESS, are in-frame only. Not every clone is retained; where verified, under half of the shortfall comes from an unresolved V gene, and the cause of the rest is unknown. That table supplies the V and J calls and clone size; D and trimming were determined from the DNA. This sample gives roughly 130,000 clones in total; 75% to 85% of them show up just once. In total, the top ten clones hold over 2.5% of the sample.

Summary of the overall study and its limitations: In a later analysis, more than 15,000 TCR beta sequences were associated with specific HLA alleles at a false discovery rate of 0.05. HLA typing was unavailable for some donors at each locus, so association tests used only the typed subset. Most CMV-associated TCR beta chains appeared to be HLA-restricted in a later analysis, and the HLA associations seemed to be driven largely by CMV exposure. The study gave a list of 150 to 200 TCR beta chains associated with cytomegalovirus. An earlier analysis of approximately 500 of the donors showed that most TCR beta V segments appeared in productive rearrangements either about 90% or about 30% of the time, which broadly matched IMGT annotations. In a later analysis, several top co-occurrence clusters were reported to appear linked to parvovirus B19, influenza, CMV and Epstein-Barr virus. Some IMGT-functional V segments, including TRBV6-2 and TRBV6-3, could not be told apart with the 87-base-pair reads, so those segments were excluded. Because counts were too low, some 17 rarely observed V segments, including chromosome 9 orphons, were left out of the earlier analysis of approximately 580 of the donors. While some public TCRs were present in many individuals, most TCR sequences turned up only very rarely across donors. It was suggested by the authors that the approach could potentially be generalized to other disease states and immunological phenotypes. A later analysis found that HLA-associated TCR beta chains were more clonally expanded and had lower generation probabilities than equally common non-associated chains. Only TCR beta chains were sequenced in this cohort, and the absence of alpha or paired-chain data limited detectable features. In a later analysis, TCR association rates were found to vary across HLA loci, with the most associated TCRs seen for DRB1 alleles and the fewest for HLA-C alleles. The classifier was reported to diagnose cytomegalovirus status with high specificity and sensitivity in both the original and validation cohorts. In vitro tests confirmed that a few of the cytomegalovirus-associated TCR beta chains recognize cytomegalovirus antigens. A further reported finding was that TCR beta sequences accurately predicted the HLA-A and HLA-B alleles for most subjects in the first cohort. When HLA alleles, especially DR and DQ, strongly co-occurred, TCR associations were difficult to assign to individual alleles. The only immune exposure information available for the cohort was CMV serostatus. A later genetic analysis associated a missense DCLRE1C variant with V-gene and J-gene trimming of TCR beta chains, and an independent cohort replicated the association. The sequencing pipeline was judged likely to have produced a cluster of highly shared sequence variants as a technical artifact. Linkage disequilibrium might explain the correlated functional status among segregating V segments, but an unknown experimental factor could not be excluded. Sequencing depth was assumed to be roughly uniform across donors in the presence/absence analyses, though that assumption may not hold. A later genetic analysis reported fewer N-insertions in productive TCRs among donors in an Asian-associated ancestry cluster than the approximately 670-donor mean.

The receptor's source is a male donor in good health and CMV-seronegative. The sequenced sample was PBMCs. Rearrangement joined TRBV5-1 to TRBJ2-5, and TRBD1 may be the D gene, going by 8 matching bases. The CDR3 protein is CASSSNRGGGQETQYF. The DNA sequence is TGCGCCAGCAGCTCGAACAGGGGGGGAGGCCAAGAGACCCAGTACTTC.